This T cell receptor beta chain was captured in a study of shared clonotypes between healthy human individuals. Germline trimming cut 2 bases from V and 6 bases from J; bases unmatched to any gene: 5. Germline CDR1 MNHEY, CDR2 SVGAGI. CDR3 size: 14 residues. Overall study findings and caveats: Depth of sequencing was expected to influence donor clonotype sharing. What limited the represented genetic and exposure-history diversity was the small number of donors.

Comments on this clone: What it binds is unknown.

Naive CD8 cells comprised CD45RO-negative, CCR7-positively selected cells, excluding terminally differentiated effector memory CD45RA+ cells. The repertoire was sequenced with immunoSEQ multiplex PCR; TCRdb's copy has only in-frame clones and lacks some. Of about 2.1 million clones in the sample, about 92% were seen once. The chain links TRBV6-5 to TRBJ1-2; 8 positions match TRBD1. The sample comprised naive CD8+ T cells from PBMCs. The sequence derives from a man between 18 and 29 years old in good health. Some clones in this sample may be carry-over from other donors' samples. The CDR3 DNA sequence: TGTGCCAGCAGTTACGCAGGGGGCGCGAATGGCTACACCTTC. Residues: CASSYAGGANGYTF.